This T cell receptor (beta chain) was sequenced for a study of CD8 T cells in ankylosing spondylitis. The germline gives CDR1 LNHNV, CDR2 YYDKDF (reference sequence). The CDR3 spans 14 residues. The germline V and J ends were trimmed by 4 bases and 4 bases, with 13 bases remaining between them. TCRdb reprocessed the 5' RACE reads via MiXCR and lists one record per CDR3 protein. Of 150,000 to 200,000 distinct CDR3 sequences detected, roughly 30% appear once; the ten largest clones hold 6%. This chain joins TRBV15 and TRBJ2-5; a weak D match, TRBD1 (6 bases). The sequence came from a male donor with ankylosing spondylitis. The sequencing input was synovial fluid, either unsorted or a sorted T cell fraction (not recorded which). In DNA form, the CDR3 reads TGTGCCACCAGCACCACAGGGTCAGGAGAGACCCAGTACTTC. This codes for CATSTTGSGETQYF.